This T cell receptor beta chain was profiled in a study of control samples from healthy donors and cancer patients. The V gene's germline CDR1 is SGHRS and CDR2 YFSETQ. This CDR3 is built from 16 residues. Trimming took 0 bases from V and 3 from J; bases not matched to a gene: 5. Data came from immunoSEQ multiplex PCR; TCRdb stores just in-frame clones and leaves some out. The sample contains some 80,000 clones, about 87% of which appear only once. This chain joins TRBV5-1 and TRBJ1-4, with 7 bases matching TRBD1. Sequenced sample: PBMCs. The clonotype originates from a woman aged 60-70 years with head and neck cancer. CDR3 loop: CASSLGRQGSNEKLFF. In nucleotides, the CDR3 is TGCGCCAGCAGCTTGGGCCGACAGGGCTCTAATGAAAAACTGTTTTTT.